These 27 T cell receptor beta chains were sequenced from one sample in a study of beta chain features in type 1 diabetes. The study, taken as a whole, reports: Patients with Type 1 diabetes showed moderately but significantly shorter TCRB CDR3s in all four CD4+ subsets.

Expressed TCRB transcripts were sequenced, since all the RNA that had been isolated was reverse transcribed. The data were produced by immunoSEQ multiplex PCR, yet TCRdb's version contains in-frame clones alone and is incomplete. The table lists 200,000 to 300,000 clones, just over 20% of them singletons. These receptors have no identified antigens. The sample consisted of naive CD4+ T cells from blood. The source is a woman aged 35 to 49 with type 1 diabetes.

This sequence joins TRBV7-9 and TRBJ2-3; maybe TRBD1 (6 bases). The CDR3 consists of 14 residues. Germline CDR1 is SEHNR and CDR2 is FQNEAQ (reference sequence). Trimming cost V 5 bases and J 6 bases, with 15 bases left between them. The CDR3 nucleotides are TGTGCCAGCAGCCCCGGACAGCTCTCGGATACGCAGTATTTT. Its translation is CASSPGQLSDTQYF.

The chain combines TRBV28 with TRBJ2-4, with a tentative D call TRBD1 (6 bases). This CDR3 has 12 residues. V was clipped by 5 bases and J by 8 bases, with 10 bases between them. CDR1 MDHEN and CDR2 SYDVKM come from the germline V gene. The DNA for the CDR3 is TGTGCCAGCAGTAACAGGGATGACATTCAGTACTTC. Protein sequence: CASSNRDDIQYF.

This rearrangement joins TRBV30 to TRBJ2-3, with D maybe TRBD2 (5 bases). Trimming took off 0 bases at V and 12 bases at J, with 10 bases between the two ends. The germline V gene encodes CDR1 GTSNPN and CDR2 SVGIG (reference sequence). The length of the CDR3 is 11 residues. CDR3 in DNA: TGTGCCTGGAGTGTGAGGGATAATCAGTATTTT. Residues: CAWSVRDNQYF.

The chain has TRBV18 and TRBJ1-5; D unclear. This CDR3 has 14 amino acids. The germline gives CDR1 KGHSH, CDR2 LQKENI. V dropped 4 bases and J dropped 4 bases, with 11 bases sitting between them. CDR3 nucleotides: TGTGCCAGCTCACTGCCCGCGGAAAATCAGCCCCAGCATTTT. Translation gives CASSLPAENQPQHF.

This chain uses TRBV29-1 with TRBJ2-5; unclear D gene. The DNA end is more similar to TRBJ2-7, so the J call may be wrong. The germline V gene encodes CDR1 SQVTM and CDR2 ANQGSEA. The CDR3 has 13 amino acids. DNA for the CDR3: TGCAGCGTTCAGGTGACATCGGCCTACGAGCAGTACTTC. Amino acids: CSVQVTSAYEQYF.

The chain is built from TRBV14 and TRBJ2-5; D call uncertain. Germline lookup yields CDR1 SGHDN and CDR2 FVKESK. The V end was cut by 0 bases, the J end by 4 bases, with 9 bases between. The CDR3 is made up of 14 amino acids. CDR3 sequence: CASSQDNTLETQYF. As DNA, the CDR3 is TGTGCCAGCAGCCAAGATAACACGTTAGAGACCCAGTACTTC.

Only a few counts were recorded for this clone. The chain couples TRBV2 to TRBJ2-5; a possible D gene is TRBD2 (6 bases). The germline V and J ends were trimmed by 4 bases and 4 bases, with 10 bases remaining between them. This CDR3 has 13 amino acids. The V gene's germline CDR1 is SNHLY and CDR2 FYNNEI. The CDR3 loop reads CASSGQGGETQYF. The CDR3 nucleotides read TGTGCCAGCAGTGGCCAGGGAGGAGAGACCCAGTACTTC.

This clone showed up just a few times. In nucleotides, the CDR3 is TGTGCCAGCAGCTCGGTAACGAACCTGGATACGCAGTATTTT. Translated: CASSSVTNLDTQYF. The rearrangement links TRBV28 to TRBJ2-3, with unresolved D. Germline CDR1 and CDR2: MDHEN and SYDVKM. The CDR3 is 14 amino acids. V lost 6 bases to trimming and J lost 6 bases, with 16 bases between them.

This chain links TRBV30 with TRBJ1-5, with TRBD1 matching over 10 bases. Germline lookup yields CDR1 GTSNPN and CDR2 SVGIG (reference sequence). The CDR3 contains 15 residues. J was trimmed by 4 bases and V by 1 base; bases with no gene match: 4. CDR3 bases: TGTGCCTGGAGTGCTCCGGGACAGGGGAATCAGCCCCAGCATTTT. Its protein is CAWSAPGQGNQPQHF.

The chain is built from TRBV29-1 and TRBJ1-2; D call uncertain. The V end was cut by 3 bases, the J end by 0 bases, with 5 bases between. CDR3 length: 12 residues. Germline V CDR1 and CDR2: SQVTM, ANQGSEA. The CDR3 spells CSVDGANYGYTF. The CDR3 nucleotides read TGCAGCGTTGACGGAGCTAACTATGGCTACACCTTC.

This clone is a singleton in its sample. The CDR3 coding sequence is TGTGCCAGCAGTTACTCTAGGCGTATCGGGCAAGAGACCCAGTACTTC. Translation: CASSYSRRIGQETQYF. The chain is built from TRBV6-5 and TRBJ2-5; no definite D call. V was trimmed by 0 bases and J by 2 bases, leaving 13 bases between them. CDR3 length equals 16 residues. From germline, CDR1 is MNHEY and CDR2 SVGAGI.

V and J are TRBV7-2 and TRBJ1-2; 12 bases fit TRBD1. J gave up 8 bases and V 5 bases, and 9 bases lay outside the gene matches. The CDR3 has 15 amino acids. The V gene's germline CDR1 is SGHTA and CDR2 FQGNSA. The DNA for the CDR3 is TGTGCCAGCAGCATTCCGGGACAGGGGGCTTTGGGCTACACCTTC. Translated: CASSIPGQGALGYTF.

This clone was seen a few times. The J gene is TRBJ2-2, the V gene TRBV9; no clear D. The CDR3 contains 15 residues. Germline V gene lookup returns CDR1 SGDLS and CDR2 YYNGEE. Trimming shortened V by 4 bases and J by 3 bases, and 13 bases separated the two germline ends. The CDR3 DNA reads as TGTGCCAGCAGCCCCGGTGGAGCGCACACCGGGGAGCTGTTTTTT. Translation gives CASSPGGAHTGELFF.

The chain employs TRBV29-1 and TRBJ2-1; 14 nucleotides align to TRBD2. The junction had 26 bases not matched to a gene; V was cut back by 4 bases and J by 15 bases. The germline V gene encodes CDR1 SQVTM and CDR2 ANQGSEA. This CDR3 is 19 amino acids long. The CDR3 is CSVAIRGTSGRESMSEGFF. The CDR3 DNA sequence: TGCAGCGTTGCCATCCGTGGGACTAGCGGGAGAGAGTCGATGTCGGAGGGGTTCTTC.

This clone was seen a few times. The chain has TRBV5-7 and TRBJ2-5; the D gene is possibly TRBD1 (5 bases). TRBV5-7 is flagged as an ORF with uncertain function. Trimming took 4 bases from V and 2 from J, leaving 9 bases between them. The CDR3 runs 13 residues. The CDR3 DNA reads TGTGCCAGCAGCGCAGGGTGTCAAGAGACCCAGTACTTC. Its protein product is CASSAGCQETQYF.

This clone came up a few times. The chain links TRBV25-1 to TRBJ1-2; the D is unclear. The V gene's germline CDR1 is MGHDK and CDR2 SYGVNS. The CDR3 extends over 13 amino acids. Between the trimmed V and J ends, which lost 6 bases and 2 bases, there was a span of 10 bases. The CDR3 here is CASRGLPNYGYTF. In nucleotides, the CDR3 is TGTGCCAGCAGAGGACTGCCGAACTATGGCTACACCTTC.

The count of this clone is one. J is TRBJ1-3 and V is TRBV7-6; no firm D call. The length of the CDR3 is 15 residues. The germline V gene has CDR1 SGHVS and CDR2 FNYEAQ. Trimming took 1 base from V and 4 from J, leaving 11 bases between them. The CDR3 DNA is TGTGCCAGCAGCTTAGTTGGAGCCCCGGGAAACACCATATATTTT. This translates into CASSLVGAPGNTIYF.

The J gene is TRBJ2-1, the V gene TRBV18, with 7 positions matching TRBD1. Germline V lookup: CDR1 KGHSH, CDR2 LQKENI. Trimming removed 4 bases from V and 4 bases from J; junction bases left unmatched: 10. The CDR3 contains 16 residues. The CDR3 spells CASSRAQGTFYNEQFF. The CDR3 nucleotides read TGTGCCAGCTCACGCGCACAGGGGACCTTTTACAATGAGCAGTTCTTC. Looking up the rest from reference TRBV18 and TRBJ2-1 gives the full variable domain: NAGVMQNPRHLVRRRGQEARLRCSPMKGHSHVYWYRQLPEEGLKFMVYLQKENIIDESGMPKERFSAEFPKEGPSILRIQQVVRGDSAAYFCASSRAQGTFYNEQFFGPGTRLTVL.

This chain uses TRBV18 with TRBJ2-5, with 7 bases aligning to TRBD2. CDR3 length: 15 residues. Germline CDR1 and CDR2: KGHSH and LQKENI. The ends lost 3 bases at V and 5 bases at J; junction bases unmatched: 9. In DNA form, the CDR3 reads TGTGCCAGCTCACCGATGGACCGAGCGGGGGAGACCCAGTACTTC. Its protein product is CASSPMDRAGETQYF.

The V call is TRBV25-1, the J call TRBJ2-3; TRBD2 agrees at 9 bases. CDR3 length: 15 residues. Unmatched junction bases numbered 5, after V lost 5 bases and J lost 2 bases. Germline assignment: CDR1 MGHDK and CDR2 SYGVNS. CDR3 region: CASSWASGNTDTQYF. DNA for the CDR3: TGTGCCAGCAGTTGGGCTAGCGGGAACACAGATACGCAGTATTTT. The full variable domain, with the rest looked up from reference TRBV25-1 and TRBJ2-3, is EADIYQTPRYLVIGTGKKITLECSQTMGHDKMYWYQQDPGMELHLIHYSYGVNSTEKGDLSSESTVSRIRTEHFPLTLESARPSHTSQYLCASSWASGNTDTQYFGPGTRLTVL.

DNA of the CDR3: TGCGCCAGCAGCCCGGACAGCGAAGCTAACTATGGCTACACCTTC. Translating it yields CASSPDSEANYGYTF. The chain carries TRBV4-3 and TRBJ1-2; a possible D gene is TRBD1 (6 bases). CDR3 length: 15 residues. V was pared by 4 bases and J by 0 bases, with 12 bases between. Germline V lookup: CDR1 LGHNA, CDR2 YSLEER.

This clone was seen a few times. The rearrangement joins TRBV5-1 to TRBJ2-7, with D possibly matching TRBD1 (6 bases). The CDR3 consists of 13 residues. V was cut by 3 bases and J by 6 bases, with 13 bases left in between. Germline CDR1 SGHRS, CDR2 YFSETQ. CDR3 nucleotides: TGCGCCAGCAGCTCGGACCAGGGGCCCGAGCAGTACTTC. Its protein product is CASSSDQGPEQYF.

The chain is built from TRBV5-1 and TRBJ1-2, with D possibly TRBD1 on 6 matching bases. The germline gives CDR1 SGHRS, CDR2 YFSETQ. Trimming shortened V by 0 bases and J by 6 bases, and 12 bases separated the two germline ends. CDR3 size: 14 residues. CDR3 DNA sequence: TGCGCCAGCAGCTTGGTGGTCAGGGGAAATGGCTACACCTTC. Translation gives CASSLVVRGNGYTF. Supplemented by reference TRBV5-1 and TRBJ1-2, the full variable domain reads KAGVTQTPRYLIKTRGQQVTLSCSPISGHRSVSWYQQTPGQGLQFLFEYFSETQRNKGNFPGRFSGRQFSNSRSEMNVSTLELGDSALYLCASSLVVRGNGYTFGSGTRLTVV.

Here the CDR3 DNA reads TGTGCCAGCTCACCCCCCGGGGCACGGGGGGAAGCTTTCTTT. Protein sequence: CASSPPGARGEAFF. This sequence joins TRBV18 and TRBJ1-1; maybe TRBD1 (5 bases). This CDR3 has 14 amino acids. V was trimmed by 3 bases and J by 8 bases, leaving 16 bases between them. CDR1 is KGHSH, CDR2 LQKENI, per germline. Variable domain in full (rest from reference TRBV18 and TRBJ1-1): NAGVMQNPRHLVRRRGQEARLRCSPMKGHSHVYWYRQLPEEGLKFMVYLQKENIIDESGMPKERFSAEFPKEGPSILRIQQVVRGDSAAYFCASSPPGARGEAFFGQGTRLTVV.

V and J are TRBV29-1 and TRBJ2-7; TRBD1 agrees at 8 bases. The CDR3 sequence is 12 residues long. CDR1 is SQVTM and CDR2 is ANQGSEA in the germline V gene. V was pared by 5 bases and J by 7 bases, with 7 bases of the junction left unmatched. CDR3 sequence reads: CSVRQGTGEQYF. The CDR3 nucleotides are TGCAGCGTTCGACAGGGGACAGGTGAGCAGTACTTC.

The chain has TRBV28 and TRBJ1-6; 11 bases line up with TRBD1. The V gene end was trimmed by 2 bases and the J gene end by 9 bases; junction bases not matched to a gene: 6. CDR3 length: 16 residues. Germline CDR1 reads MDHEN; CDR2 reads SYDVKM. The CDR3, as DNA: TGTGCCAGCAGTTTAAATTCAGGGACAGGGGGTTCACCCCTCCACTTT. Its protein is CASSLNSGTGGSPLHF.

The V gene is TRBV4-3, the J gene TRBJ2-2, with 13 bases aligning to TRBD2. V gave up 4 bases and J gave up 6 bases; unmatched junction bases: 2. The CDR3 is 15 amino acids. Germline CDR1 reads LGHNA; CDR2 reads YSLEER. CDR3 bases: TGCGCCAGCAGCCGGACTAGCGGGAGTCCCGGGGAGCTGTTTTTT. Its translation is CASSRTSGSPGELFF.